This T cell receptor beta chain originates from a study of shared clonotypes between healthy human individuals. For sorted subsets, 150 to 200 ng DNA per replicate equaled about 30,000 T cell genomes. Some clones are missing from TCRdb's copy, which holds only in-frame ones; the method was immunoSEQ multiplex PCR. The sample carries 2 million to 2.5 million clones, 85% to 95% recorded once. General observations from the study: Shared clonotypes across all four donors exceeded non-shared ones in generation probability. Some naive CD4 clonotypes, 4% to 6%, turned up in common across a few donors.

Concerning this clone itself: Antigen: not known.

Germline V CDR1 and CDR2: SGDLS, YYNGEE. V lost 0 bases, J lost 7 bases, and 8 bases stayed unmatched. This CDR3 contains 15 residues. CD45RO negativity and positive selection for CCR7 defined naive CD8 cells, a population that excluded terminally differentiated effector memory CD45RA+ cells. The clonotype was recovered from a young man in good health. This chain uses TRBV9 with TRBJ2-7; 9 bases agree with TRBD2. The sample consisted of naive CD8+ T cells sorted from blood. In DNA, the CDR3 is TGTGCCAGCAGCGTAGGCGGGAGGGTTTCGGAGGAGCAGTACTTC. This gives the protein CASSVGGRVSEEQYF.